This is a list of T cell receptor beta chains from one sample in a study of OX40 agonist ivuxolimab in advanced cancers. Clones were sequenced by immunoSEQ multiplex PCR, and TCRdb holds only the in-frame ones, with some missing. Seen here are tens of thousands of clones, approximately 82% observed once, and the top ten hold roughly 35%. Material: CD4+ or CD8+ T cells sorted from blood, obtained in a trial of the OX40 agonist ivuxolimab. These receptors all stem from an adult with an advanced solid tumor such as melanoma, head and neck, liver or kidney cancer. CDR3s include the opening cysteine and the closing phenylalanine or tryptophan. The D gene is left open where the match is weak. Clone size, where shown, is once, few, many, or a class for clones that have expanded.

d_call	clone_size	v_call	j_call	cdr3_nt	cdr3_aa
.	once	TRBV6-1	TRBJ1-1	TGTGCCAGCAGTTCAGGGCCCGGGACCTCTGAAGCTTTCTTT	CASSSGPGTSEAFF
.	.	TRBV5-4	TRBJ2-4	TGTGCCAGCAGCTTGCTCGGCGAAATGAACATTCAGTACTTC	CASSLLGEMNIQYF
.	once	TRBV21-1	TRBJ2-7	TGTGCCAGCAGCCTGATCCGGGAACCCCGGGAGCAGTACTTC	CASSLIREPREQYF
TRBD1	.	TRBV7-9	TRBJ2-2	TGTGCCAGCAGACCTTGGTGGGACAGGGGGAGCACCGGGGAGCTGTTTTTT	CASRPWWDRGSTGELFF
.	.	TRBV6-1	TRBJ1-5	TGTGCCAGCAGTGACCCAGGGCCCCAGCATTTT	CASSDPGPQHF
TRBD1	.	TRBV7-9	TRBJ1-2	TGTGCCAGCAGCTTAGATAGTGGCAGGGGGCCCGGCTACACCTTC	CASSLDSGRGPGYTF
.	.	TRBV6-5	TRBJ1-2	TGTGCCAGCAGTGTGGGAGGGGCAGGCTATGGCTACACCTTC	CASSVGGAGYGYTF
TRBD1	medium-sized	TRBV30	TRBJ1-5	TGTGCCTGGAGCCCCTGGACAGGGAAGCGCAATCAGCCCCAGCATTTT	CAWSPWTGKRNQPQHF
.	once	TRBV9	TRBJ1-3	TGTGCCAGCAGCGCAGATGGCAGCGGGAACACCATATATTTT	CASSADGSGNTIYF
.	.	TRBV11-3	TRBJ1-3	TGTGCCAGCAGCTTAGCGGCGGTGATCGGCTCTGGAAACACCATATATTTT	CASSLAAVIGSGNTIYF
TRBD2	.	TRBV7-3	TRBJ2-2	TGTGCCAGCAGCTTAGCGGGGGGGAACACCGGGGAGCTGTTTTTT	CASSLAGGNTGELFF
.	.	TRBV27	TRBJ2-5	TGTGCCAGCAAGGTTACAGGGCCAGGAGGGACCCAGTACTTC	CASKVTGPGGTQYF
.	.	TRBV7-9	TRBJ1-1	TGTGCCAGCAGCTTATTATTGTCGGTAGGGGCTGAAGCTTTCTTT	CASSLLLSVGAEAFF
.	.	TRBV27	TRBJ2-5	TGTGCCAGCAGTTTAGGAGGGGGAACAGCGGAGACCCAGTACTTC	CASSLGGGTAETQYF